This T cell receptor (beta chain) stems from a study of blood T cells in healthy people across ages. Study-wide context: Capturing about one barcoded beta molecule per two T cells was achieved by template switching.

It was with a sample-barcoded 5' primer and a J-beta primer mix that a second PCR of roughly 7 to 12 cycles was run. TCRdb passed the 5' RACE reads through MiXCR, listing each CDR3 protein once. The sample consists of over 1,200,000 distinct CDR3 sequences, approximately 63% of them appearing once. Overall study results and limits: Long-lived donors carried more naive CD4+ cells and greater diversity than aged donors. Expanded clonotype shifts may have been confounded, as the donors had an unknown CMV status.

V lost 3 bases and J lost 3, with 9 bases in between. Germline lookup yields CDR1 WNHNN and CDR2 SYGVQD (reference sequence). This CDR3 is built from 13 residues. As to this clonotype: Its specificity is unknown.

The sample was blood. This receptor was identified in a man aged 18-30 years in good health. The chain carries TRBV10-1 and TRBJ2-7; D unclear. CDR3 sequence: CASSEGYGYEQYF. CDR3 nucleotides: TGCGCCAGCAGTGAAGGATACGGCTACGAGCAGTACTTC.